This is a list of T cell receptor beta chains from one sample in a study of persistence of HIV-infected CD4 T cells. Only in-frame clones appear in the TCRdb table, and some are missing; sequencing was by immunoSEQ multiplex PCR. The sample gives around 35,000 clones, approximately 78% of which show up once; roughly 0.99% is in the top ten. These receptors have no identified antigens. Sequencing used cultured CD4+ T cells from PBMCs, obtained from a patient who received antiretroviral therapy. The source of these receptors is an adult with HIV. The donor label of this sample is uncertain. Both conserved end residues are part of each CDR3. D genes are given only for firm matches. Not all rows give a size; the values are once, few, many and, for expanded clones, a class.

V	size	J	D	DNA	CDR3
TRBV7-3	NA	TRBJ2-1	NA	TGTGCCAGCAGCCCAGGGGGACTAGTGGATGAGCAGTTCTTC	CASSPGGLVDEQFF
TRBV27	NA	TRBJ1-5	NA	TGTGCCAGCAGTTTATGGGTGGGTCAGCCCCAGCATTTT	CASSLWVGQPQHF
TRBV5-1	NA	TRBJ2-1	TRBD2	TGCGCCAGCAGCAGCGGGACTAGCGGGGGTCGCGATGAGCAGTTCTTC	CASSSGTSGGRDEQFF
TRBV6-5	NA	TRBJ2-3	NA	TGTGCCAGCAGTCCCCTCGGACTTGCGTCGGATACGCAGTATTTT	CASSPLGLASDTQYF
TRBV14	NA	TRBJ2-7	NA	TGTGCCAGCAGCCAAGGCGGGTTTATTGGCGAGCAGTACTTC	CASSQGGFIGEQYF
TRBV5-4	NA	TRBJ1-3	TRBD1	TGTGCCAGCAGCCAGCAGGGGGCCTCTGGAAACACCATATATTTT	CASSQQGASGNTIYF
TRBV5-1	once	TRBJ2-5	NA	TGCGCCAGCACAGGGGGTGCGGGGGAGCAAGAGACCCAGTACTTC	CASTGGAGEQETQYF
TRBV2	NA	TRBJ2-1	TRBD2	TGTGCCAGCACCTGGGGGGGACTAGCGGGGCCAAGCTACAATGAGCAGTTCTTC	CASTWGGLAGPSYNEQFF
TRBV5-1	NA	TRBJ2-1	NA	TGCGCCAGCAGCTTGGGGGATAGACGGTCCTACAATGAGCAGTTCTTC	CASSLGDRRSYNEQFF
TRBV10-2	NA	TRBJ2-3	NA	TGCGCCAGCAGTGAGTTAGATACGCAGTATTTT	CASSELDTQYF
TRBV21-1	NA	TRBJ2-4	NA	TGTGCCAGCAGTTCGCCAGGGACAGCAGCCAAAAACATTCAGTACTTC	CASSSPGTAAKNIQYF